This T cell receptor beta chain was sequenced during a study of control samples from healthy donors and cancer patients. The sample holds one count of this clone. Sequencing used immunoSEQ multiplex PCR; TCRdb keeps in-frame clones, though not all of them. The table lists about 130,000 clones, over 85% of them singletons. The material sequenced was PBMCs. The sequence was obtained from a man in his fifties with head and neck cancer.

The CDR3 sequence is CASSLGPPKRGDTQYF. CDR3 DNA sequence: TGTGCCAGCAGCTTGGGCCCCCCAAAGAGGGGAGATACGCAGTATTTT. The rearrangement links TRBV5-6 to TRBJ2-3, with D tentatively TRBD1 or TRBD2 (5 bases each). V was clipped by 0 bases and J by 5 bases, with 16 bases between them. The CDR3 contains 16 residues. Germline assignment: CDR1 SGHDT and CDR2 YYEEEE.